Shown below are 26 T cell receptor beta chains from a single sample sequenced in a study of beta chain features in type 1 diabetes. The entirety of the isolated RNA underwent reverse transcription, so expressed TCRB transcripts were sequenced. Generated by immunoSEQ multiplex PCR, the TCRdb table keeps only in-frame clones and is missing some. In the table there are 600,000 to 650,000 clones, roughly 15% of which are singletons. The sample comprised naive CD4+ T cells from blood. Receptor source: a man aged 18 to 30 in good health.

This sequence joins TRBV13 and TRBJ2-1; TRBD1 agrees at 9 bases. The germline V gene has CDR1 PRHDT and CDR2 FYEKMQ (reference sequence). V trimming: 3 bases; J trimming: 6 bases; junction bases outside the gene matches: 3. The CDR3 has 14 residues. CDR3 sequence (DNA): TGTGCCAGCAGCTTTACACAGGGGGCCAATGAGCAGTTCTTC. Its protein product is CASSFTQGANEQFF.

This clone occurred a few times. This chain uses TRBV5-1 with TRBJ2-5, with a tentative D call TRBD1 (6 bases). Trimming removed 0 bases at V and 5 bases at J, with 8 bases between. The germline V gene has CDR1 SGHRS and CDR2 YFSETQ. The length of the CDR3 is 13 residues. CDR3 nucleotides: TGCGCCAGCAGCTTGGACAGGGTTGAGACCCAGTACTTC. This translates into CASSLDRVETQYF.

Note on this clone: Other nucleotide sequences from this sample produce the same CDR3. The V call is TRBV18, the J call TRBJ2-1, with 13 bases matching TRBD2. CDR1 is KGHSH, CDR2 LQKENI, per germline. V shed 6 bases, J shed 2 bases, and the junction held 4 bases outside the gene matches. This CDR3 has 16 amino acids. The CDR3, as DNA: TGTGCCAGCTCCCCCGGACTAGCGGGAGCCTACAATGAGCAGTTCTTC. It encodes CASSPGLAGAYNEQFF.

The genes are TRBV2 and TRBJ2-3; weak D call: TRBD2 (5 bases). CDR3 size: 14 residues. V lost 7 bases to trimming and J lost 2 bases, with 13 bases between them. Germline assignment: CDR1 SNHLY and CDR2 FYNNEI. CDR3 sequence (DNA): TGTGCCAGCACAGAGGGCACGTCCACAGATACGCAGTATTTT. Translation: CASTEGTSTDTQYF.

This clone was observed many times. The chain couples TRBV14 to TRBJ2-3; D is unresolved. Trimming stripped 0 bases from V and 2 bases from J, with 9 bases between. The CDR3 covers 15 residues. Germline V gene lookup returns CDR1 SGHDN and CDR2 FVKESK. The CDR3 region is CASSQEWQTTDTQYF. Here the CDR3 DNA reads TGTGCCAGCAGCCAAGAATGGCAGACCACAGATACGCAGTATTTT.

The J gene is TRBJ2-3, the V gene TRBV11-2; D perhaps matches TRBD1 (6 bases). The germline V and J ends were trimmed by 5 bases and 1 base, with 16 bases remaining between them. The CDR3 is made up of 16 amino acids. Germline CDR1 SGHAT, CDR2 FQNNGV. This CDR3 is CASSTITGFGTDTQYF. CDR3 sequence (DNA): TGTGCCAGCAGCACTATTACAGGGTTTGGCACAGATACGCAGTATTTT.

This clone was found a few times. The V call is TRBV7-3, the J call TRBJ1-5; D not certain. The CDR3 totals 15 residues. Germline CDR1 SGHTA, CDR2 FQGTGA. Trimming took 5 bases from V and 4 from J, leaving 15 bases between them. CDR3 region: CASSPDGLPNQPQHF. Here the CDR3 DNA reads TGTGCCAGCAGCCCTGACGGACTCCCGAATCAGCCCCAGCATTTT.

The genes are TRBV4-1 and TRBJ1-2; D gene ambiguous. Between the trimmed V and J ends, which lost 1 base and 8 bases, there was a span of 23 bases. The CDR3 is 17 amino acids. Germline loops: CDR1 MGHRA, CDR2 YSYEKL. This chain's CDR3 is CASSQANFRKTLQGYTF. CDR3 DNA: TGCGCCAGCAGCCAAGCAAATTTCCGGAAAACCTTGCAGGGCTACACCTTC.

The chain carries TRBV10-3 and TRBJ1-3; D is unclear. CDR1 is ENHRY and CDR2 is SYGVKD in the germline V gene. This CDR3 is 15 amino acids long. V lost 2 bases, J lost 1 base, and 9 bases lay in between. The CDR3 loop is CAISEAGSSGNTIYF. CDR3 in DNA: TGTGCCATCAGTGAGGCAGGTTCGTCTGGAAACACCATATATTTT.

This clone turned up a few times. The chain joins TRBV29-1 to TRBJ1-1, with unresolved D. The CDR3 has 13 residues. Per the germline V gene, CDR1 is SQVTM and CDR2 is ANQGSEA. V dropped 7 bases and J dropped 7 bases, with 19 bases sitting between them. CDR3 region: CSAGGGGWLEAFF. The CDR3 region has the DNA TGCAGCGCCGGAGGAGGAGGCTGGCTTGAAGCTTTCTTT.

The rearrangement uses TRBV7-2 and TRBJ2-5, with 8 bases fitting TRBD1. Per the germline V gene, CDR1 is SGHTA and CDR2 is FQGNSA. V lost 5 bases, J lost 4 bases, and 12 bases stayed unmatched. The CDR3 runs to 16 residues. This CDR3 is CASSPSPRQGAETQYF. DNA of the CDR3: TGTGCCAGCAGCCCATCCCCAAGGCAGGGGGCAGAGACCCAGTACTTC.

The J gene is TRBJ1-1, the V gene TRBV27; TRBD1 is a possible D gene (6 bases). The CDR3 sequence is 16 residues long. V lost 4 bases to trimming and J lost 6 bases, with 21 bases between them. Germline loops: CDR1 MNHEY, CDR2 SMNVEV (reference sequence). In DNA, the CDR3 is TGTGCCAGCAGTTATCACAGGGAAATTAAACGCCCTGAAGCTTTCTTT. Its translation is CASSYHREIKRPEAFF.

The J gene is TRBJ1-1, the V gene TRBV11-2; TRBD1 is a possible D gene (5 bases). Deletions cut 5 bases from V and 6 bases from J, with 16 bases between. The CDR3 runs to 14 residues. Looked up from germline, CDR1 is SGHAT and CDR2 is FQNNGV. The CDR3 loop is CASSKGLWGSEAFF. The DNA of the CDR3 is TGTGCCAGCAGCAAGGGACTTTGGGGCTCTGAAGCTTTCTTT.

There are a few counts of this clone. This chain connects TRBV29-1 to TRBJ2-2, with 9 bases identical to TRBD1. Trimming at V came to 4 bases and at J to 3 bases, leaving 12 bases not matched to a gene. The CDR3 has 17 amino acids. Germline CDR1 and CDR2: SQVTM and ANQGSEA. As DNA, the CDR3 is TGCAGCGTTGGGGCAAATAGGGGACAGGGTTACACCGGGGAGCTGTTTTTT. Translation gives CSVGANRGQGYTGELFF.

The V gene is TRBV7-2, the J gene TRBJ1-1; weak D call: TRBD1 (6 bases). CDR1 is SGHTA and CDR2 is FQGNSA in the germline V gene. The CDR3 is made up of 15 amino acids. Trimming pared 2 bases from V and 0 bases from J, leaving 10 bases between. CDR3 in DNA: TGTGCCAGCAGCTTATTCAGGGGCTTGAACACTGAAGCTTTCTTT. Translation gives CASSLFRGLNTEAFF.

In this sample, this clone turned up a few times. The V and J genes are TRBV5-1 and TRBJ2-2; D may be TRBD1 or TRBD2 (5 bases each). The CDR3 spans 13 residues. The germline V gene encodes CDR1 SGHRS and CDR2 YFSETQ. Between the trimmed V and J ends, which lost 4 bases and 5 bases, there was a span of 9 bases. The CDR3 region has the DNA TGCGCCAGCAGCCTCGAGGGGACCGGGGAGCTGTTTTTT. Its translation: CASSLEGTGELFF.

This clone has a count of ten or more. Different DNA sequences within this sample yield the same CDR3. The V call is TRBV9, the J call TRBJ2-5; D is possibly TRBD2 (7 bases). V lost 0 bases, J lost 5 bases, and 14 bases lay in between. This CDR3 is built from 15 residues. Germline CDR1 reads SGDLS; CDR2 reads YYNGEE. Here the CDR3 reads CASSVAGGLVETQYF. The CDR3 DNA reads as TGTGCCAGCAGCGTAGCGGGGGGCCTTGTGGAGACCCAGTACTTC.

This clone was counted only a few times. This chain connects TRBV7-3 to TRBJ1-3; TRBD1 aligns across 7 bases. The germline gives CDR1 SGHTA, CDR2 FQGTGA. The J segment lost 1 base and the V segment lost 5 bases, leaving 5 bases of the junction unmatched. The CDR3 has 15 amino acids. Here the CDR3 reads CASSQQQGSGNTIYF. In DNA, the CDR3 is TGTGCCAGCAGCCAACAACAGGGGTCTGGAAACACCATATATTTT.

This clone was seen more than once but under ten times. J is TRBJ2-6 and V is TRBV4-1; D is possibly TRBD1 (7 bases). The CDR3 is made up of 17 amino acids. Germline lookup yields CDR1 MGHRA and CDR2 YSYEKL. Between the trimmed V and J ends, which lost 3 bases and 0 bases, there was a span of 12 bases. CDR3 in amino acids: CASSQGGQYSGANVLTF. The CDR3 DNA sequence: TGCGCCAGCAGCCAGGGGGGACAGTACTCTGGGGCCAACGTCCTGACTTTC.

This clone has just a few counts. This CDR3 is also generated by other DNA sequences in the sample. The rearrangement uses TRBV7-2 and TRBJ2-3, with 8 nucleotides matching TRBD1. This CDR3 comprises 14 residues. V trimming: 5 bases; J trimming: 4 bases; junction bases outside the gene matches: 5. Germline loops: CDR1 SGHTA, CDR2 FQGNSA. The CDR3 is CASSRDRGSDTQYF. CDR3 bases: TGTGCCAGCAGCAGAGACAGGGGTTCAGATACGCAGTATTTT.

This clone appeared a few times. The CDR3 DNA reads TGTGCCAGCAGCTTAGAGGTCCACGAGCAGTACTTC. Its protein is CASSLEVHEQYF. The chain has TRBV7-2 and TRBJ2-7; no clear D gene. Trimming removed 1 base at V and 5 bases at J, with 6 bases between. Germline assignment: CDR1 SGHTA and CDR2 FQGNSA. There are 12 residues in the CDR3.

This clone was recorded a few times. CDR3 amino acids: CASSHHRGSYEQYF. The CDR3 DNA follows: TGTGCCAGCAGTCACCATAGAGGGAGCTACGAGCAGTACTTC. The J gene is TRBJ2-7, the V gene TRBV6-5; D is possibly TRBD2 (5 bases). Germline CDR1 and CDR2: MNHEY and SVGAGI. V lost 5 bases, J lost 3 bases, and 14 bases lay in between. This CDR3 spans 14 amino acids.

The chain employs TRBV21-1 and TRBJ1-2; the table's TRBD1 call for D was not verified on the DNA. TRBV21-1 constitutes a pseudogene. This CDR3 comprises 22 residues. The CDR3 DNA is TGTGCCAGCAGCAAAGTATCCACAGGGAAAGGGAGCTCTACCCCCCTTGCCTATGGCTACACCTTC. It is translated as CASSKVSTGKGSSTPLAYGYTF.

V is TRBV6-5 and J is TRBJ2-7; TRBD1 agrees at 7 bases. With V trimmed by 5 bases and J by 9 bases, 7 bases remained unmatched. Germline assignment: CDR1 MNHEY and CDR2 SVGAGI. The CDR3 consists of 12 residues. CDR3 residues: CASSLEGAGQYF. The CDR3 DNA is TGTGCCAGCAGTCTCGAGGGGGCAGGGCAGTACTTC.

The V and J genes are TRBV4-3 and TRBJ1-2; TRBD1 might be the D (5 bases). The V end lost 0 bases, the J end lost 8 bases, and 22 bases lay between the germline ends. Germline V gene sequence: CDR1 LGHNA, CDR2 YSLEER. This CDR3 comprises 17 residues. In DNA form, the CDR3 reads TGCGCCAGCAGCCAAGAAGGGGCCAAGGGCAGGACTAGGGGCTACACCTTC. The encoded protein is CASSQEGAKGRTRGYTF.

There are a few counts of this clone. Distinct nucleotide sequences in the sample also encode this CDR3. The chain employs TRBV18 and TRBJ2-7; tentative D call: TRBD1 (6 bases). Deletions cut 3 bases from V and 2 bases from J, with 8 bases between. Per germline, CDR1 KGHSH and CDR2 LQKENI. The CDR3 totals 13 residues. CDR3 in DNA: TGTGCCAGCTCACCTGACAGGACCTACGAGCAGTACTTC. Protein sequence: CASSPDRTYEQYF.